A selection of T cell receptor beta chains follows, all from one sample in a study of CD8+ T cells in alopecia areata. The repertoire was sequenced with immunoSEQ multiplex PCR; TCRdb's copy has only in-frame clones and lacks some. This sample yields 200,000 to 250,000 clones, of which 50% to 65% are seen a single time; over 0.4% belongs to the top ten. The sample here was CD4+ T cells sorted from blood, taken at week 0. The receptor set was obtained from a human donor with alopecia areata. The CDR3 runs from the conserved cysteine through the conserved F or W. A D gene is named only where the DNA matches it firmly. Size tells how often a clone was seen (once, few, many) or the class of an expanded clone, and some rows leave it out.

v_gene: TRBV23-1
j_gene: TRBJ2-3
d_gene: TRBD1
len: 14
abundance: once
CDR3aa: CASSKSGGSDTQYF
CDR3nt: TGCGCCAGCAGCAAGTCAGGGGGTTCAGATACGCAGTATTTT

v_gene: TRBV6-5
j_gene: TRBJ1-1
d_gene: -
len: 15
abundance: -
CDR3aa: CASRLVGRGNTEAFF
CDR3nt: TGTGCCAGCAGGCTCGTGGGCAGGGGCAACACTGAAGCTTTCTTT

v_gene: TRBV6-1
j_gene: TRBJ2-7
d_gene: -
len: 14
abundance: few
CDR3aa: CASRGGAGSYEQYF
CDR3nt: TGTGCCAGCAGAGGAGGTGCGGGTTCCTACGAGCAGTACTTC

v_gene: TRBV5-6
j_gene: TRBJ1-5
d_gene: -
len: 15
abundance: -
CDR3aa: CASSLLRTPHQPQHF
CDR3nt: TGTGCCAGCAGCTTGTTACGGACACCTCATCAGCCCCAGCATTTT

v_gene: TRBV7-9
j_gene: TRBJ1-2
d_gene: -
len: 15
abundance: few
CDR3aa: CASSKDRQRDYGYTF
CDR3nt: TGTGCCAGCAGCAAGGACAGACAGCGGGACTATGGCTACACCTTC

v_gene: TRBV7-3
j_gene: TRBJ2-7
d_gene: TRBD2
len: 13
abundance: -
CDR3aa: CASSRTSGYEQYF
CDR3nt: TGTGCCAGCAGCCGGACTAGCGGCTACGAGCAGTACTTC

v_gene: TRBV6-5
j_gene: TRBJ2-3
d_gene: -
len: 15
abundance: -
CDR3aa: CASSYDLGAEDTQYF
CDR3nt: TGTGCCAGCAGTTACGATCTGGGGGCAGAAGATACGCAGTATTTT

v_gene: TRBV7-2
j_gene: TRBJ2-1
d_gene: TRBD2
len: 15
abundance: -
CDR3aa: CASSLGGRGYNEQFF
CDR3nt: TGTGCCAGCAGCTTAGGCGGGAGAGGCTACAATGAGCAGTTCTTC

v_gene: TRBV7-9
j_gene: TRBJ2-6
d_gene: -
len: 14
abundance: few
CDR3aa: CASSLTDGANVLTF
CDR3nt: TGTGCCAGCAGCCTGACGGATGGGGCCAACGTCCTGACTTTC

v_gene: TRBV9
j_gene: TRBJ2-5
d_gene: -
len: 15
abundance: few
CDR3aa: CASSVAGLRGETQYF
CDR3nt: TGTGCCAGCAGCGTAGCGGGCCTACGGGGAGAGACCCAGTACTTC

v_gene: TRBV29-1
j_gene: TRBJ1-1
d_gene: -
len: 14
abundance: -
CDR3aa: CSVEWRGRGTEAFF
CDR3nt: TGCAGCGTTGAATGGCGGGGACGGGGCACTGAAGCTTTCTTT

v_gene: TRBV30
j_gene: TRBJ1-3
d_gene: -
len: 13
abundance: -
CDR3aa: CAWEQGEGNTIYF
CDR3nt: TGTGCCTGGGAACAGGGAGAGGGAAACACCATATATTTT

v_gene: TRBV5-1
j_gene: TRBJ1-1
d_gene: -
len: 15
abundance: -
CDR3aa: CASSLVGGANTEAFF
CDR3nt: TGCGCCAGCAGCTTGGTCGGGGGGGCGAACACTGAAGCTTTCTTT

v_gene: TRBV5-1
j_gene: TRBJ1-5
d_gene: TRBD1
len: 14
abundance: once
CDR3aa: CASSPGTDNQPQHF
CDR3nt: TGCGCCAGCAGCCCTGGGACAGACAATCAGCCCCAGCATTTT

v_gene: TRBV6-5
j_gene: TRBJ2-7
d_gene: TRBD2
len: 15
abundance: -
CDR3aa: CASRDLAGAGYEQYF
CDR3nt: TGTGCCAGCAGGGACCTAGCGGGGGCGGGCTACGAGCAGTACTTC

v_gene: TRBV5-6
j_gene: TRBJ2-5
d_gene: -
len: 12
abundance: -
CDR3aa: CASSLLVETQYF
CDR3nt: TGTGCCAGCAGCTTACTAGTGGAGACCCAGTACTTC

v_gene: TRBV2
j_gene: TRBJ2-3
d_gene: -
len: 14
abundance: -
CDR3aa: CASRFGRAGDTQYF
CDR3nt: TGTGCCAGCAGATTCGGCAGGGCCGGAGATACGCAGTATTTT

v_gene: TRBV4-2
j_gene: TRBJ2-7
d_gene: TRBD2
len: 14
abundance: few
CDR3aa: CASSPERGGYEQYF
CDR3nt: TGTGCCAGCAGCCCCGAGCGGGGGGGATACGAGCAGTACTTC

v_gene: TRBV10-3
j_gene: TRBJ2-2
d_gene: TRBD2
len: 15
abundance: few
CDR3aa: CAISRTSGITGELFF
CDR3nt: TGTGCCATCAGCAGGACTAGCGGGATCACCGGGGAGCTGTTTTTT

v_gene: TRBV18
j_gene: TRBJ2-7
d_gene: -
len: 15
abundance: -
CDR3aa: CASSPPGSQSGEQYF
CDR3nt: TGTGCCAGCTCACCACCAGGGTCCCAGTCGGGCGAGCAGTACTTC

v_gene: TRBV7-2
j_gene: TRBJ2-1
d_gene: -
len: 14
abundance: -
CDR3aa: CASSLDYGTTGSFF
CDR3nt: TGTGCCAGCAGCTTAGACTATGGGACGACAGGCTCATTCTTC

v_gene: TRBV6-1
j_gene: TRBJ2-1
d_gene: -
len: 12
abundance: -
CDR3aa: CASSEAGLPQFF
CDR3nt: TGTGCCAGCAGTGAAGCGGGACTCCCCCAGTTCTTC

v_gene: TRBV25-1
j_gene: TRBJ2-7
d_gene: TRBD1
len: 14
abundance: -
CDR3aa: CASGGTGGHYEQYF
CDR3nt: TGTGCCAGCGGAGGTACAGGGGGACACTACGAGCAGTACTTC

v_gene: TRBV30
j_gene: TRBJ1-2
d_gene: -
len: 13
abundance: -
CDR3aa: CAWHTGVNYGYTF
CDR3nt: TGTGCCTGGCACACAGGAGTTAACTATGGCTACACCTTC

v_gene: TRBV29-1
j_gene: TRBJ2-5
d_gene: -
len: 12
abundance: -
CDR3aa: CSVGGFGETQYF
CDR3nt: TGCAGCGTTGGGGGGTTTGGAGAGACCCAGTACTTC

v_gene: TRBV14
j_gene: TRBJ2-3
d_gene: -
len: 16
abundance: -
CDR3aa: CASSHGGGWGADTQYF
CDR3nt: TGTGCCAGCAGCCACGGAGGCGGTTGGGGGGCGGATACGCAGTATTTT

v_gene: TRBV29-1
j_gene: TRBJ2-3
d_gene: -
len: 15
abundance: -
CDR3aa: CSVLFDYGRTDTQYF
CDR3nt: TGCAGCGTTTTGTTTGACTACGGGCGCACAGATACGCAGTATTTT

v_gene: TRBV7-9
j_gene: TRBJ2-3
d_gene: -
len: 14
abundance: -
CDR3aa: CASSFFGGPDTQYF
CDR3nt: TGTGCCAGCAGCTTCTTCGGTGGGCCAGATACGCAGTATTTT

v_gene: TRBV6-1
j_gene: TRBJ1-5
d_gene: -
len: 14
abundance: -
CDR3aa: CASSGGNPNQPQHF
CDR3nt: TGTGCCAGCAGTGGGGGTAACCCCAATCAGCCCCAGCATTTT

v_gene: TRBV29-1
j_gene: TRBJ2-7
d_gene: TRBD2
len: 18
abundance: -
CDR3aa: CSVEDKWLGSGGAHEQYF
CDR3nt: TGCAGCGTTGAAGATAAGTGGCTGGGAAGCGGGGGGGCCCACGAGCAGTACTTC

v_gene: TRBV30
j_gene: TRBJ1-2
d_gene: -
len: 13
abundance: -
CDR3aa: CAWQKGRGYGYTF
CDR3nt: TGTGCCTGGCAAAAGGGAAGGGGCTATGGCTACACCTTC

v_gene: TRBV5-1
j_gene: TRBJ2-7
d_gene: -
len: 19
abundance: -
CDR3aa: CASSLVSRTSAGVPYEQYF
CDR3nt: TGCGCCAGCAGCTTGGTTTCACGTACATCCGCTGGGGTGCCCTACGAGCAGTACTTC

v_gene: TRBV6-5
j_gene: TRBJ2-7
d_gene: -
len: 12
abundance: -
CDR3aa: CASSGTTYEQYF
CDR3nt: TGTGCCAGCAGTGGAACCACGTACGAGCAGTACTTC

v_gene: TRBV5-6
j_gene: TRBJ1-5
d_gene: TRBD1
len: 14
abundance: few
CDR3aa: CASSLYRGEQPQHF
CDR3nt: TGTGCCAGCAGCTTGTACAGGGGCGAACAGCCCCAGCATTTT

v_gene: TRBV19
j_gene: TRBJ1-1
d_gene: TRBD1
len: 14
abundance: few
CDR3aa: CASSSDRPNTEAFF
CDR3nt: TGTGCCAGTAGCTCGGACAGGCCGAACACTGAAGCTTTCTTT

v_gene: TRBV18
j_gene: TRBJ2-3
d_gene: -
len: 14
abundance: few
CDR3aa: CASSPPSSSDTQYF
CDR3nt: TGTGCCAGCTCACCACCATCGAGTAGCGATACGCAGTATTTT

v_gene: TRBV20-1
j_gene: TRBJ1-1
d_gene: -
len: 11
abundance: -
CDR3aa: CSALGWTEAFF
CDR3nt: TGCAGTGCGCTCGGATGGACTGAAGCTTTCTTT

v_gene: TRBV5-6
j_gene: TRBJ1-2
d_gene: TRBD1
len: 13
abundance: -
CDR3aa: CASSDRGNYGYTF
CDR3nt: TGTGCCAGCAGCGACAGGGGTAACTATGGCTACACCTTC

v_gene: TRBV29-1
j_gene: TRBJ2-2
d_gene: TRBD2
len: 13
abundance: -
CDR3aa: CSVSSGGTGELFF
CDR3nt: TGCAGCGTGTCGTCGGGGGGCACCGGGGAGCTGTTTTTT

v_gene: TRBV29-1
j_gene: TRBJ1-2
d_gene: -
len: 12
abundance: few
CDR3aa: CSGLTVDYGYTF
CDR3nt: TGCAGCGGCTTAACCGTAGACTATGGCTACACCTTC

v_gene: TRBV11-2
j_gene: TRBJ2-7
d_gene: -
len: 14
abundance: -
CDR3aa: CASSFSPVSYEQYF
CDR3nt: TGTGCCAGCAGCTTTAGTCCCGTATCTTACGAGCAGTACTTC

v_gene: TRBV6-5
j_gene: TRBJ2-7
d_gene: -
len: 12
abundance: once
CDR3aa: CASSSTSYEQYF
CDR3nt: TGTGCCAGCAGTTCTACTAGCTACGAGCAGTACTTC

v_gene: TRBV29-1
j_gene: TRBJ2-1
d_gene: TRBD2
len: 14
abundance: -
CDR3aa: CSVTWLAGGREQFF
CDR3nt: TGCAGCGTTACGTGGCTAGCGGGAGGTCGTGAGCAGTTCTTC

v_gene: TRBV25-1
j_gene: TRBJ2-7
d_gene: -
len: 13
abundance: -
CDR3aa: CASSPPRGREQYF
CDR3nt: TGTGCCAGCAGTCCCCCCCGAGGTCGTGAGCAGTACTTC

v_gene: TRBV4-1
j_gene: TRBJ2-7
d_gene: TRBD2
len: 15
abundance: -
CDR3aa: CASSQTSGTFYEQYF
CDR3nt: TGCGCCAGCAGCCAGACTAGCGGTACCTTCTACGAGCAGTACTTC

v_gene: TRBV30
j_gene: TRBJ2-1
d_gene: TRBD2
len: 14
abundance: -
CDR3aa: CAWTESGRASEQFF
CDR3nt: TGTGCCTGGACGGAAAGCGGGAGGGCGAGTGAGCAGTTCTTC

v_gene: TRBV7-2
j_gene: TRBJ1-3
d_gene: -
len: 16
abundance: -
CDR3aa: CASSLVGQGFGNTIYF
CDR3nt: TGTGCCAGCAGCTTAGTGGGGCAGGGATTTGGAAACACCATATATTTT

v_gene: TRBV14
j_gene: TRBJ2-3
d_gene: -
len: 10
abundance: many
CDR3aa: CASTTDTQYF
CDR3nt: TGTGCCAGCACAACAGATACGCAGTATTTT

v_gene: TRBV11-2
j_gene: TRBJ2-4
d_gene: TRBD1
len: 17
abundance: -
CDR3aa: CASSLKTGTGVLNIQYF
CDR3nt: TGTGCCAGCAGCTTAAAAACCGGGACAGGGGTGTTGAACATTCAGTACTTC